This T cell receptor (beta chain) was recovered during a study of T cell responses to AZD1222 COVID-19 vaccine. Study-wide results and limits: CD4 TCRs covered the whole spike, strongest at regions 160-218 and 743-854. The study found Spike-specific TCR breadth and depth rose after two AZD1222 doses.

Measured with immunoSEQ multiplex PCR; TCRdb has only the in-frame clones, and not every one. The sample carries around 99,000 clones, roughly nine tenths recorded once. The V end was cut by 1 base, the J end by 1 base, with 14 bases between. The CDR3 runs 17 residues. Germline assignment: CDR1 MGHDK and CDR2 SYGVNS. Comment on this clone: The antigen is not known.

This chain uses TRBV25-1 with TRBJ1-3; D might be TRBD1 (6 bases). This sequence originates from an adult who received the AZD1222 COVID-19 vaccine. This specimen consisted of peripheral blood, obtained 28 days after the second AZD1222 dose. The CDR3 nucleotides are TGTGCCAGCAGTGAATCGGGGATGAGGGGGTCTGGAAACACCATATATTTT. Residues: CASSESGMRGSGNTIYF.